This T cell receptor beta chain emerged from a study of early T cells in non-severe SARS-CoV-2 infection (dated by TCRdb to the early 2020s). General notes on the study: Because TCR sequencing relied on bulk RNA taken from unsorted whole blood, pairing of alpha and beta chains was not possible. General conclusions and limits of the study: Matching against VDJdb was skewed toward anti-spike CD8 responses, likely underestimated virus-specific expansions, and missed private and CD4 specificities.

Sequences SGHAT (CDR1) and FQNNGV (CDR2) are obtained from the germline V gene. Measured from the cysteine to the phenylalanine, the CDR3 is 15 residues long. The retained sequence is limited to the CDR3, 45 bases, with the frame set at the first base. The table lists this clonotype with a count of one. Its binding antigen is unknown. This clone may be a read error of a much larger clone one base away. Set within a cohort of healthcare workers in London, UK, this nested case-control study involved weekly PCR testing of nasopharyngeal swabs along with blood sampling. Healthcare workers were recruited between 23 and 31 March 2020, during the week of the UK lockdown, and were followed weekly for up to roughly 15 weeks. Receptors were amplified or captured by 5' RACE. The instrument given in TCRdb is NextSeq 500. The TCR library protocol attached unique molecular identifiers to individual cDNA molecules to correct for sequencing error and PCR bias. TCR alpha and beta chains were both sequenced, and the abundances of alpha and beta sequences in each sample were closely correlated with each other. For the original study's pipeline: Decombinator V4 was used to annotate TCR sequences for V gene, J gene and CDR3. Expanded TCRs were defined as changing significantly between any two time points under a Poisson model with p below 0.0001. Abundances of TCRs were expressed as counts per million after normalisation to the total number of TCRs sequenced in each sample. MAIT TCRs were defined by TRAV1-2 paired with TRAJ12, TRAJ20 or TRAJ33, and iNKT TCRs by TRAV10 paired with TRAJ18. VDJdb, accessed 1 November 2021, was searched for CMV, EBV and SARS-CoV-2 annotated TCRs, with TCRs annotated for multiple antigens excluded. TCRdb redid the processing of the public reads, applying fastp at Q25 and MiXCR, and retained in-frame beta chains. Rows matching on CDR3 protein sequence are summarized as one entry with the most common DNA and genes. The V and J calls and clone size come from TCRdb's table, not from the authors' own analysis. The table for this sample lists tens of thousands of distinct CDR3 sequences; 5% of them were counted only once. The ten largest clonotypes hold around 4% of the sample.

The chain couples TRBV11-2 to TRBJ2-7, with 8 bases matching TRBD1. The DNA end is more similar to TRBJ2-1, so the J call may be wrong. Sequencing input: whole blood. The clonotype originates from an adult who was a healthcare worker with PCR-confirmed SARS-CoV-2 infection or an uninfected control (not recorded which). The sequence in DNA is TGTGCCAGCAGCTTAGGGGCGGGACAGGCCTACGAGCAGTTCTTC. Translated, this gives CASSLGAGQAYEQFF.